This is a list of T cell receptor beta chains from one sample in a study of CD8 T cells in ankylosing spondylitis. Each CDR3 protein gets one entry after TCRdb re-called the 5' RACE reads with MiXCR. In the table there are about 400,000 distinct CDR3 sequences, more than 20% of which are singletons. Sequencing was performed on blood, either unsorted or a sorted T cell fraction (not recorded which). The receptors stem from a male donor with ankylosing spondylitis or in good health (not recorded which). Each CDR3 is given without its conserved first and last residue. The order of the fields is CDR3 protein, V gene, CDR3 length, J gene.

cdr3_aa: ASSQDNVATLREAF; v_call: TRBV3-1; cdr3_length: 14; j_call: TRBJ1-1
cdr3_aa: ASTPDSPAYNEQF; v_call: TRBV12-3/TRBV12-4; cdr3_length: 13; j_call: TRBJ2-1
cdr3_aa: ASKFGDTQY; v_call: TRBV4-1; cdr3_length: 9; j_call: TRBJ2-3
cdr3_aa: ASSPLREARDEQY; v_call: TRBV12-3/TRBV12-4; cdr3_length: 13; j_call: TRBJ2-7
cdr3_aa: ASSLTRGREMADTQY; v_call: TRBV12-3/TRBV12-4; cdr3_length: 15; j_call: TRBJ2-3
cdr3_aa: ASSRDRANYGYT; v_call: TRBV6-1; cdr3_length: 12; j_call: TRBJ1-2
cdr3_aa: SATGTTYQETQY; v_call: TRBV20-1; cdr3_length: 12; j_call: TRBJ2-5
cdr3_aa: ASSTRGTWTDTQY; v_call: TRBV14; cdr3_length: 13; j_call: TRBJ2-3
cdr3_aa: ASSQDRASGTTDTQY; v_call: TRBV4-1; cdr3_length: 15; j_call: TRBJ2-3
cdr3_aa: ATSDSDQLDYNEQF; v_call: TRBV24-1; cdr3_length: 14; j_call: TRBJ2-1
cdr3_aa: ASTPLAGAQNEQF; v_call: TRBV12-3/TRBV12-4; cdr3_length: 13; j_call: TRBJ2-1
cdr3_aa: ASSPGLLNEQF; v_call: TRBV7-9; cdr3_length: 11; j_call: TRBJ2-1
cdr3_aa: ATRQAPSQETQY; v_call: TRBV6-1; cdr3_length: 12; j_call: TRBJ2-5
cdr3_aa: SVVVTNEQY; v_call: TRBV29-1; cdr3_length: 9; j_call: TRBJ2-7
cdr3_aa: ASSLGQAGGTQY; v_call: TRBV6-5; cdr3_length: 12; j_call: TRBJ2-5
cdr3_aa: ASSLPGQGETQY; v_call: TRBV28; cdr3_length: 12; j_call: TRBJ2-5
cdr3_aa: ASSSPRTGIEAF; v_call: TRBV11-2; cdr3_length: 12; j_call: TRBJ1-1
cdr3_aa: ASSPGQHTYEQY; v_call: TRBV7-9; cdr3_length: 12; j_call: TRBJ2-7
cdr3_aa: ASSLGQNYNYEQY; v_call: TRBV11-2; cdr3_length: 13; j_call: TRBJ2-7
cdr3_aa: SVEDRGSGGYYSYEQY; v_call: TRBV29-1; cdr3_length: 16; j_call: TRBJ2-7
cdr3_aa: ASSYSGLGKETQY; v_call: TRBV6-5; cdr3_length: 13; j_call: TRBJ2-5
cdr3_aa: SARKQSSYEQY; v_call: TRBV20-1; cdr3_length: 11; j_call: TRBJ2-7
cdr3_aa: ASSYRGGAGTHGYT; v_call: TRBV27; cdr3_length: 14; j_call: TRBJ1-2
cdr3_aa: SVEGWGGQGEQF; v_call: TRBV29-1; cdr3_length: 12; j_call: TRBJ2-1
cdr3_aa: ASSFGQPSSYEQY; v_call: TRBV5-4; cdr3_length: 13; j_call: TRBJ2-7
cdr3_aa: SARDLGGTR; v_call: TRBV20-1; cdr3_length: 9; j_call: TRBJ2-3
cdr3_aa: ASSMGTGPYEQY; v_call: TRBV19; cdr3_length: 12; j_call: TRBJ2-7
cdr3_aa: ASSYSIPVEDQPQH; v_call: TRBV6-5; cdr3_length: 14; j_call: TRBJ1-5
cdr3_aa: ASSLNTGGAYRNEQF; v_call: TRBV27; cdr3_length: 15; j_call: TRBJ2-1
cdr3_aa: ASRFGGTYNEQF; v_call: TRBV11-2; cdr3_length: 12; j_call: TRBJ2-1
cdr3_aa: SVRQGVYEQY; v_call: TRBV29-1; cdr3_length: 10; j_call: TRBJ2-7
cdr3_aa: SARDKRGDLNEQF; v_call: TRBV20-1; cdr3_length: 13; j_call: TRBJ2-1
cdr3_aa: ASSLMTGVVEQY; v_call: TRBV7-2; cdr3_length: 12; j_call: TRBJ2-7
cdr3_aa: ASSLLLIGTYEQY; v_call: TRBV12-3/TRBV12-4; cdr3_length: 13; j_call: TRBJ2-7
cdr3_aa: ASSQTVAGGYEQY; v_call: TRBV4-1; cdr3_length: 13; j_call: TRBJ2-7
cdr3_aa: SVKMTGNYGYT; v_call: TRBV29-1; cdr3_length: 11; j_call: TRBJ1-2
cdr3_aa: ASSQEDRGGSNSPLH; v_call: TRBV4-1; cdr3_length: 15; j_call: TRBJ1-6
cdr3_aa: SVVLAAFQETQY; v_call: TRBV29-1; cdr3_length: 12; j_call: TRBJ2-5
cdr3_aa: ASSPSAAYEQY; v_call: TRBV7-9; cdr3_length: 11; j_call: TRBJ2-7
cdr3_aa: ASTQGARGGYT; v_call: TRBV12-3/TRBV12-4; cdr3_length: 11; j_call: TRBJ1-2
cdr3_aa: ASSATDRAGANVLT; v_call: TRBV7-9; cdr3_length: 14; j_call: TRBJ2-6
cdr3_aa: ASSQGREFYDTEAF; v_call: TRBV4-2; cdr3_length: 14; j_call: TRBJ1-1
cdr3_aa: ASSFTASGGERY; v_call: TRBV12-3/TRBV12-4; cdr3_length: 12; j_call: TRBJ2-7
cdr3_aa: ASEGATGTDTQY; v_call: TRBV12-3/TRBV12-4; cdr3_length: 12; j_call: TRBJ2-3
cdr3_aa: ASSPSLAGGTDTQY; v_call: TRBV12-3/TRBV12-4; cdr3_length: 14; j_call: TRBJ2-3
cdr3_aa: ASSQEGLRTGELF; v_call: TRBV3-1; cdr3_length: 13; j_call: TRBJ2-2
cdr3_aa: ASSLQGNNSPLH; v_call: TRBV28; cdr3_length: 12; j_call: TRBJ1-6
cdr3_aa: SARPSGGFNEQF; v_call: TRBV20-1; cdr3_length: 12; j_call: TRBJ2-1
cdr3_aa: ASSTGRRETQY; v_call: TRBV12-3/TRBV12-4; cdr3_length: 11; j_call: TRBJ2-5
cdr3_aa: ATRRTGQETQY; v_call: TRBV24-1; cdr3_length: 11; j_call: TRBJ2-5
cdr3_aa: ASSLVWPTGELF; v_call: TRBV12-3/TRBV12-4; cdr3_length: 12; j_call: TRBJ2-2
cdr3_aa: ASSVGATYNEQF; v_call: TRBV10-2; cdr3_length: 12; j_call: TRBJ2-1
cdr3_aa: ASSVGLYTEAF; v_call: TRBV4-1; cdr3_length: 11; j_call: TRBJ1-1